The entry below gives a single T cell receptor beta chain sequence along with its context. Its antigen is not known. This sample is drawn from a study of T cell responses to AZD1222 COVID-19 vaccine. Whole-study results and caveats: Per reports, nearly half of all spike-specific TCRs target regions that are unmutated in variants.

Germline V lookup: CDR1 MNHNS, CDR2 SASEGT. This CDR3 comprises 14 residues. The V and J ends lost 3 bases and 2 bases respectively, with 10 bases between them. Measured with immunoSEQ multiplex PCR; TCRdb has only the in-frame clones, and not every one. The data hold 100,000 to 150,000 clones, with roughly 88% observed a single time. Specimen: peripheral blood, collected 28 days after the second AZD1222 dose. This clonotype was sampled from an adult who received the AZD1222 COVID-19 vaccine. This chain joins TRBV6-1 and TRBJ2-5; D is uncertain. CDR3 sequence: CASSDFGGQETQYF. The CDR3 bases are TGTGCCAGCAGTGATTTTGGCGGACAAGAGACCCAGTACTTC.